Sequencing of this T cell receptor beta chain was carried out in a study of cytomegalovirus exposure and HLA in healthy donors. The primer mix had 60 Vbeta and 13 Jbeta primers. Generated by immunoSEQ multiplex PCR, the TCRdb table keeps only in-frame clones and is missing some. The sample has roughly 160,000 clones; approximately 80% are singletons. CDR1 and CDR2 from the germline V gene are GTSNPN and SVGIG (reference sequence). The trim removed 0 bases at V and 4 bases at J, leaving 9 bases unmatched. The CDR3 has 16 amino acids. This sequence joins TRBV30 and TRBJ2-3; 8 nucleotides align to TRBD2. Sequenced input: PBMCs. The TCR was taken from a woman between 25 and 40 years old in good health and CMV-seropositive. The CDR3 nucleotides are TGTGCCTGGAGTGTACATCGGGGGGGCCACCCAGATACGCAGTATTTT. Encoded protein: CAWSVHRGGHPDTQYF.